The clone carrying this TCR beta chain was counted a single time. The sample belongs to a study of shared clonotypes between healthy human individuals. Germline CDR1 and CDR2: LGHNA and YNFKEQ. After removal of 0 bases from V and 8 bases from J, the junction contained 8 bases not matched to a gene. The CDR3 consists of 16 residues. Clones were sequenced by immunoSEQ multiplex PCR, and TCRdb holds only the in-frame ones, with some missing. The sample consists of more than 550,000 clones, 90% of them appearing once. V gene TRBV4-2 combines with J gene TRBJ2-1; 9 bases agree with TRBD2. Sample: memory CD8+ T cells from PBMCs. The subset here: CD45RO+ cells pooled with CCR7-negative TemRA cells. The clonotype comes from a man aged 18-30 years in good health. Some clones in this sample may be carry-over from other donors' samples. The CDR3 DNA is TGTGCCAGCAGCCAAGATCTTCCTAGCGGGAACGATGAGCAGTTCTTC. As protein: CASSQDLPSGNDEQFF.